Below, one TCR beta chain is given with its context. Together with a sample-barcoded 5' primer, a J-beta primer mix was included in a second PCR lasting roughly 7 to 11 cycles. Each of the cDNA molecules was tagged by a template-switch adaptor with 12 random nucleotides. In TCRdb, the 5' RACE reads were re-called with MiXCR into one record per CDR3 protein. In the table there are 700,000 or so distinct CDR3 sequences, around 41% of which are singletons. The source of the sample is a study of blood T cells in healthy people across ages. Germline CDR1 MNHNY, CDR2 SVGAGI (reference sequence). The CDR3 runs 15 residues. V was trimmed by 7 bases and J by 5 bases, leaving 21 bases between them. Russia was home to the donors, healthy Caucasian individuals aged roughly 6 to 90. Total RNA amounts of at least 5 micrograms were extracted per sample.

Sequencing used blood. V usage is TRBV6-6 and J usage is TRBJ2-7; D tentatively fits TRBD1 or TRBD2 (6 bases each). This TCR derives from a man older than 75 in good health. CDR3: CASKGGSGPSDEQYF. CDR3 sequence (DNA): TGTGCCAGCAAGGGGGGCTCAGGACCGTCCGACGAGCAGTACTTC.